This T cell receptor beta chain was sequenced for a study of OX40 agonist ivuxolimab in advanced cancers. Germline assignment: CDR1 SGHTA and CDR2 FQGNSA. After removal of 5 bases from V and 2 bases from J, the junction contained 10 bases not matched to a gene. This CDR3 contains 17 residues. This table comes from immunoSEQ multiplex PCR, and its TCRdb copy is limited to in-frame clones, with some not included. The sample includes some 33,000 clones, 85% to 90% seen only once; the top ten take approximately 31%. The sequence was obtained from an adult with an advanced solid tumor such as melanoma, head and neck, liver or kidney cancer. The chain has TRBV7-2 and TRBJ2-3, with 10 bases lining up with TRBD2. The sequenced sample was CD4+ or CD8+ T cells sorted from blood, obtained in a trial of the OX40 agonist ivuxolimab. The CDR3 protein is CASSHPRLAGDTDTQYF. CDR3 bases: TGTGCCAGCAGCCACCCCCGGCTAGCGGGGGACACAGATACGCAGTATTTT. Variable domain in full (rest from reference TRBV7-2 and TRBJ2-3): GAGVSQSPSNKVTEKGKDVELRCDPISGHTALYWYRQSLGQGLEFLIYFQGNSAPDKSGLPSDRFSAERTGGSVSTLTIQRTQQEDSAVYLCASSHPRLAGDTDTQYFGPGTRLTVL.